This T cell receptor (beta chain) was identified during a study of shared clonotypes between healthy human individuals. Study conclusions and caveats: Donors were few, which limited the genetic and exposure-history diversity represented.

Points on this clone: Its antigen is unknown.

The assay was immunoSEQ multiplex PCR, and TCRdb's table has in-frame clones only and misses some. The data hold about 480,000 clones, with roughly 78% observed a single time. Trimming pared 4 bases from V and 0 bases from J, leaving 16 bases between. The germline V gene encodes CDR1 SGHVS and CDR2 FNYEAQ. There are 17 residues in the CDR3. The sequence derives from a woman in her forties in good health. Some clones in this sample may be carry-over from other donors' samples. Sequenced sample: PBMCs. The genes are TRBV7-6 and TRBJ2-1, with a weak D call TRBD2 (6 bases). DNA for the CDR3: TGTGCCAGCAGCTCCCGATTGAGGGACTCCTCCTACAATGAGCAGTTCTTC. Translating gives CASSSRLRDSSYNEQFF. Drawing the rest from reference TRBV7-6 and TRBJ2-1, the complete variable domain is GAGVSQSPRYKVTKRGQDVALRCDPISGHVSLYWYRQALGQGPEFLTYFNYEAQQDKSGLPNDRFSAERPEGSISTLTIQRTEQRDSAMYRCASSSRLRDSSYNEQFFGPGTRLTVL.